The next 27 T cell receptor beta chains were all read from a single sample in a study of blood T cell repertoires in COVID-19 (dated by TCRdb to 2019 to 2021). Library method: the immunoSEQ multiplex PCR assay. TCRdb stores this immuneACCESS table with in-frame sequences only. Part of the clones is absent; in the studies checked, under half of the shortfall reflects unresolved V genes, and no reason is known for the rest. Counted in this sample were 100,000 to 150,000 clones; about 80% of them appeared once. The ten largest account for 2% to 2.5% of the sample. The specimen was PBMCs or T cells enriched from blood (not recorded which). These receptors originate from a man aged 35-49 years with acute COVID-19.

The gene calls are TRBV11-2 and TRBJ1-3; the match to TRBD1 covers 9 bases. The germline V gene encodes CDR1 SGHAT and CDR2 FQNNGV. The CDR3 sequence is 18 residues long. Losses at the gene ends were 1 base for V and 4 bases for J; bases not matched to a gene: 11. As DNA, the CDR3 is TGTGCCAGCAGCTTAGCGGGACAGGGAAACGCAGGGGGAAACACCATATATTTT. This gives the protein CASSLAGQGNAGGNTIYF.

V and J are TRBV7-8 and TRBJ1-2; D is perhaps TRBD1 (5 bases). Per germline, CDR1 SGHVS and CDR2 FQNEAQ. CDR3 length: 13 amino acids. Trimming removed 5 bases from V and 8 bases from J, with 15 bases in between. As DNA, the CDR3 is TGTGCCAGCAGCAAAAGCGGGGGTGGAGGCTACACCTTC. Amino acids: CASSKSGGGGYTF.

V usage is TRBV19 and J usage is TRBJ1-1; D gene unclear. The CDR3 loop spans 14 amino acids. Looked up from germline, CDR1 is LNHDA and CDR2 is SQIVND (reference sequence). Trimming took off 7 bases at V and 5 bases at J, with 17 bases between the two ends. The CDR3: CASKFWSRGTEAFF. The DNA for the CDR3 is TGTGCCAGTAAATTCTGGTCCCGAGGGACTGAAGCTTTCTTT.

This sequence joins TRBV6-6 and TRBJ2-5; no clear D. The germline CDR1 and CDR2 sequences are MNHNY and SVGAGI (reference sequence). This CDR3 comprises 21 residues. V was trimmed by 6 bases and J by 3 bases, leaving 35 bases between them. The CDR3 reads CASSPGQQRKRTDAWKETQYF. CDR3 nucleotides: TGTGCCAGCAGCCCCGGTCAGCAGAGGAAACGAACCGACGCATGGAAAGAGACCCAGTACTTC.

This chain joins TRBV19 and TRBJ2-7; 9 bases agree with TRBD2. The CDR3 length is 13 residues. CDR1 and CDR2 from the germline V gene are LNHDA and SQIVND (reference sequence). The V segment lost 4 bases and the J segment 4 bases; nucleotides outside the gene matches: 2. Written as DNA, the CDR3 is TGTGCCAGTAGTAGCGGGAGGGGGTACGAGCAGTACTTC. This translates into CASSSGRGYEQYF.

The V call is TRBV10-3, the J call TRBJ2-7, with TRBD1 matching over 7 bases. Germline CDR1 and CDR2: ENHRY and SYGVKD. With V trimmed by 3 bases and J by 6 bases, 8 bases remained unmatched. This CDR3 is 14 amino acids long. DNA for the CDR3: TGTGCCATCAGTGATTCGACAGGGAACTCCGAGCAGTACTTC. Translated, it gives CAISDSTGNSEQYF.

The J gene is TRBJ2-7, the V gene TRBV12-3 or TRBV12-4; no clear D gene. The CDR3 is 11 residues long. Between the trimmed V and J ends, which lost 6 bases and 0 bases, there was a span of 3 bases. In DNA form, the CDR3 reads TGTGCCAGCAGGGCCTCCTACGAGCAGTACTTC. Residues: CASRASYEQYF.

This clone has just one count. V is TRBV19 and J is TRBJ1-1; 11 bases agree with TRBD1. Germline V gene sequence: CDR1 LNHDA, CDR2 SQIVND (reference sequence). Trimming took 5 bases from V and 7 from J; bases not matched to a gene: 9. CDR3 length: 15 amino acids. DNA for the CDR3: TGTGCCAGTAGTGCCCGGGACAGGGGGGTCGGTGAAGCTTTCTTT. Translating it yields CASSARDRGVGEAFF. The entire variable domain, with the rest obtained from reference TRBV19 and TRBJ1-1, is as follows: DGGITQSPKYLFRKEGQNVTLSCEQNLNHDAMYWYRQDPGQGLRLIYYSQIVNDFQKGDIAEGYSVSREKKESFPLTVTSAQKNPTAFYLCASSARDRGVGEAFFGQGTRLTVV.

The chain carries TRBV5-5 and TRBJ1-4; D remains ambiguous. The CDR3 consists of 16 residues. The germline V gene has CDR1 SGHKS and CDR2 YYEKEE (reference sequence). Trimming removed 4 bases from V and 0 bases from J, with 13 bases in between. Here the CDR3 reads CASSRSPLTTNEKLFF. The DNA for the CDR3 is TGTGCCAGCAGCAGGAGTCCACTTACAACTAATGAAAAACTGTTTTTT.

This chain connects TRBV6-2 or TRBV6-3 to TRBJ2-1, with 9 bases that match TRBD2. CDR1 MNHEY and CDR2 SVGEGT come from the germline V gene. This CDR3 is 12 amino acids long. V trimming: 5 bases; J trimming: 16 bases; junction bases outside the gene matches: 9. Here the CDR3 reads CASSRNSGRGFF. The CDR3 bases are TGTGCCAGCAGTCGTAATAGCGGGAGAGGATTCTTC.

The gene calls are TRBV27 and TRBJ2-3, with 8 positions matching TRBD2. This CDR3 is 17 amino acids long. With 6 bases clipped from V and 4 bases from J, the junction kept 15 bases outside the gene matches. Germline lookup yields CDR1 MNHEY and CDR2 SMNVEV (reference sequence). The CDR3 sequence is CASSPQLGLASPDTQYF. For the CDR3, the DNA is TGTGCCAGCAGCCCTCAGCTTGGACTAGCTTCCCCAGATACGCAGTATTTT.

The chain joins TRBV28 to TRBJ2-7; D might be TRBD2 (6 bases). CDR1 is MDHEN, CDR2 SYDVKM, per germline. V lost 6 bases and J 1 base, leaving 19 bases between the germline ends. The CDR3 contains 16 residues. CDR3: CASSPSEWRGSYEQYF. The CDR3 DNA reads as TGTGCCAGCAGCCCGAGTGAATGGCGGGGATCCTACGAGCAGTACTTC.

This clone was found once. CDR3 residues: CSARGVDRYYNEQFF. The CDR3 DNA sequence: TGCAGCGCGAGGGGGGTGGACAGGTACTACAATGAGCAGTTCTTC. J is TRBJ2-1 and V is TRBV29-1; D might be TRBD1 (7 bases). Germline assignment: CDR1 SQVTM and CDR2 ANQGSEA. The length of the CDR3 is 15 residues. V was clipped by 7 bases and J by 3 bases, with 19 bases between them.

This clone was detected once. The J gene is TRBJ2-7, the V gene TRBV5-1; D is possibly TRBD2 (6 bases). The CDR3 covers 14 residues. The germline V and J ends were trimmed by 7 bases and 3 bases, with 17 bases remaining between them. CDR1 is SGHRS, CDR2 YFSETQ, per germline. CDR3 in amino acids: CASSFGGDLYEQYF. Written as DNA, the CDR3 is TGCGCCAGCTCGTTCGGGGGAGATCTCTACGAGCAGTACTTC. Drawing the rest from reference TRBV5-1 and TRBJ2-7, the complete variable domain is KAGVTQTPRYLIKTRGQQVTLSCSPISGHRSVSWYQQTPGQGLQFLFEYFSETQRNKGNFPGRFSGRQFSNSRSEMNVSTLELGDSALYLCASSFGGDLYEQYFGPGTRLTVT.

The chain employs TRBV2 and TRBJ2-3; possible D gene TRBD2, 6 bases. Germline V lookup: CDR1 SNHLY, CDR2 FYNNEI. The germline V and J ends were trimmed by 6 bases and 1 base, with 11 bases remaining between them. The CDR3 is 14 amino acids. The CDR3 reads CASSDGTGTDTQYF. The CDR3 nucleotides read TGTGCCAGCAGCGACGGGACTGGCACAGATACGCAGTATTTT.

This clone was recorded a few times. The J gene is TRBJ1-1, the V gene TRBV11-3; 8 bases are shared with TRBD1. CDR3 length: 13 residues. Germline CDR1 reads SGHNT; CDR2 reads YENEEA. Trimming removed 3 bases from V and 6 bases from J; junction bases left unmatched: 3. The CDR3 DNA sequence: TGTGCCAGCAGCTTCGGACAGGGCTCTGAAGCTTTCTTT. Translated: CASSFGQGSEAFF.

V and J are TRBV20-1 and TRBJ1-5; D gene ambiguous. The V gene's germline CDR1 is DFQATT and CDR2 SNEGSKA (reference sequence). The V end lost 3 bases, the J end lost 6 bases, and 9 bases lay between the germline ends. This CDR3 has 12 amino acids. The chain's CDR3 is CSASSPGQPQHF. CDR3 nucleotides: TGCAGTGCTAGTTCCCCGGGTCAGCCCCAGCATTTT.

The rearrangement links TRBV7-2 to TRBJ2-7; D is ambiguous. The CDR3 is 14 residues long. Germline CDR1 is SGHTA and CDR2 is FQGNSA. Trimming left V 4 bases short and J 5 bases short, with 15 bases between. CDR3 bases: TGTGCCAGCAGCTCCCGACCCGGGTCAGACGAGCAGTACTTC. Translation: CASSSRPGSDEQYF.

The J gene is TRBJ1-4, the V gene TRBV9, with D unclear. The CDR3 is made up of 16 amino acids. Germline lookup yields CDR1 SGDLS and CDR2 YYNGEE. V was clipped by 4 bases and J by 5 bases, with 18 bases between them. The CDR3 is CASSPGPLKRNEKLFF. The DNA of the CDR3 is TGTGCCAGCAGCCCGGGCCCTCTTAAGCGGAATGAAAAACTGTTTTTT.

The chain has TRBV6-2 or TRBV6-3 and TRBJ2-1; TRBD1 aligns across 9 bases. V lost 3 bases to trimming and J lost 5 bases; unmatched junction nucleotides: 8. Germline CDR1 and CDR2: MNHEY and SVGEGT. The length of the CDR3 is 16 residues. CDR3 in amino acids: CASSYLMGQGHNEQFF. CDR3 sequence (DNA): TGTGCCAGCAGTTATCTGATGGGACAGGGCCACAATGAGCAGTTCTTC.

The chain carries TRBV11-2 and TRBJ1-2, with 7 bases aligning to TRBD1. There are 15 residues in the CDR3. J lost 4 bases, V lost 0 bases, and 5 bases had no gene match. The germline CDR1 and CDR2 sequences are SGHAT and FQNNGV. CDR3 DNA sequence: TGTGCCAGCAGCTTAGAAACAGGGGAAGGCTATGGCTACACCTTC. Protein sequence: CASSLETGEGYGYTF. Together with reference TRBV11-2 and TRBJ1-2, the CDR3 gives the full variable domain: EAGVAQSPRYKIIEKRQSVAFWCNPISGHATLYWYQQILGQGPKLLIQFQNNGVVDDSQLPKDRFSAERLKGVDSTLKIQPAKLEDSAVYLCASSLETGEGYGYTFGSGTRLTVV.

This chain uses TRBV10-3 with TRBJ2-1, with D perhaps matching TRBD2 (6 bases). CDR3 length equals 13 residues. From germline, CDR1 is ENHRY and CDR2 SYGVKD. The V end lost 9 bases, the J end lost 9 bases, and 18 bases lay between the germline ends. The CDR3, as DNA: TGTGCCATGTCGCGGGAAGAAAGTAGTGAGCAGTTCTTC. Protein: CAMSREESSEQFF.

This chain joins TRBV6-4 and TRBJ2-7; TRBD1 matches 7 bases. With 4 bases clipped from V and 1 base from J, the junction kept 7 bases outside the gene matches. The germline gives CDR1 MRHNA, CDR2 SNTAGT. The CDR3 totals 15 residues. CDR3 coding DNA: TGTGCCAGCAGTGTAGATCCGGGACAGTCCTACGAGCAGTACTTC. It specifies CASSVDPGQSYEQYF.

The gene calls are TRBV10-3 and TRBJ2-1; TRBD2 matches 10 bases. V gave up 2 bases and J gave up 6 bases; unmatched junction bases: 7. The CDR3 totals 16 residues. From germline, CDR1 is ENHRY and CDR2 SYGVKD. CDR3: CAISETLAGEGNEQFF. The CDR3 DNA is TGTGCCATCAGTGAGACGCTAGCGGGGGAGGGCAATGAGCAGTTCTTC.

The chain joins TRBV2 to TRBJ1-1; D uncertain. The length of the CDR3 is 14 residues. Trimming took off 6 bases at V and 1 base at J, with 12 bases between the two ends. Germline CDR1 SNHLY, CDR2 FYNNEI. The CDR3 bases are TGTGCCAGCAGACGAGCCGAAGCGAACACTGAAGCTTTCTTT. This translates into CASRRAEANTEAFF.

Note on this clone: A read error may be the cause here, since a much bigger clone is one base away. The V gene is TRBV3-1 (or the pseudogene TRBV3-2), the J gene TRBJ1-1; D not certain. In germline, CDR1 is LGHDT, CDR2 YNNKEL (reference sequence). This CDR3 has 13 residues. The ends were cut back, 3 bases at V and 1 base at J, with 6 bases in the middle. This CDR3 is CASSQGRNTEAFF. CDR3 nucleotides: TGTGCCAGCAGCCAGGGGAGGAACACTGAAGCTTTCTTT.

The chain couples TRBV5-1 to TRBJ1-1, with 9 bases fitting TRBD1. The V gene's germline CDR1 is SGHRS and CDR2 YFSETQ. The ends lost 4 bases at V and 5 bases at J; junction bases unmatched: 6. The CDR3 extends over 14 amino acids. The CDR3 reads CASSRDREGTEAFF. CDR3 nucleotide sequence: TGCGCCAGCAGCCGGGACAGGGAGGGAACTGAAGCTTTCTTT. Full variable domain (missing parts from reference TRBV5-1 and TRBJ1-1): KAGVTQTPRYLIKTRGQQVTLSCSPISGHRSVSWYQQTPGQGLQFLFEYFSETQRNKGNFPGRFSGRQFSNSRSEMNVSTLELGDSALYLCASSRDREGTEAFFGQGTRLTVV.